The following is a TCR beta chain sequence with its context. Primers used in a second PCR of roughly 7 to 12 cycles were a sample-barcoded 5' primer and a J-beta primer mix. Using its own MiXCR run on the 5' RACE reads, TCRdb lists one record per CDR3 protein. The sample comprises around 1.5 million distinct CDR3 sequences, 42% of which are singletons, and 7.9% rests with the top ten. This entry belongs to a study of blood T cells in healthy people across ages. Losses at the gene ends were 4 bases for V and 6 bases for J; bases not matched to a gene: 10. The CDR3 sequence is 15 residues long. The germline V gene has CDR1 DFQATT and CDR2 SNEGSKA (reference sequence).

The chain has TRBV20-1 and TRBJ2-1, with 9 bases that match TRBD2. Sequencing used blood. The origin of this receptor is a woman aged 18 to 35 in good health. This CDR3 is CSAITPAGGSNEQFF. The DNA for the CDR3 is TGCAGTGCTATAACACCAGCGGGAGGCTCCAATGAGCAGTTCTTC.